This TCR beta chain was identified in a study of response to subunit inactivated influenza vaccine. Study conclusions and caveats: Researchers suggested that each seasonal influenza vaccination recruits few new T cells.

Trimming pared 0 bases from V and 5 bases from J, leaving 20 bases between. This CDR3 comprises 18 residues. Germline V lookup: CDR1 LGHDT, CDR2 YNNKEL (reference sequence). TCRdb processed the RT-PCR reads anew with MiXCR; each CDR3 protein has one entry. The repertoire holds approximately 500,000 distinct CDR3 sequences, with over 10% as singletons. In the case of this clonotype: Its specificity is not known.

The chain uses TRBV3-1 and TRBJ2-1; possible D gene TRBD1, 5 bases. Specimen: PBMCs from blood, collected more than 35 days after vaccination. The receptor comes from a man aged 45 to 65 who received an inactivated influenza vaccine. This CDR3 reads CASSQEPLYRPLNNEQFF. Here the CDR3 DNA reads TGTGCCAGCAGCCAAGAACCCCTTTACAGGCCCCTTAACAATGAGCAGTTCTTC.